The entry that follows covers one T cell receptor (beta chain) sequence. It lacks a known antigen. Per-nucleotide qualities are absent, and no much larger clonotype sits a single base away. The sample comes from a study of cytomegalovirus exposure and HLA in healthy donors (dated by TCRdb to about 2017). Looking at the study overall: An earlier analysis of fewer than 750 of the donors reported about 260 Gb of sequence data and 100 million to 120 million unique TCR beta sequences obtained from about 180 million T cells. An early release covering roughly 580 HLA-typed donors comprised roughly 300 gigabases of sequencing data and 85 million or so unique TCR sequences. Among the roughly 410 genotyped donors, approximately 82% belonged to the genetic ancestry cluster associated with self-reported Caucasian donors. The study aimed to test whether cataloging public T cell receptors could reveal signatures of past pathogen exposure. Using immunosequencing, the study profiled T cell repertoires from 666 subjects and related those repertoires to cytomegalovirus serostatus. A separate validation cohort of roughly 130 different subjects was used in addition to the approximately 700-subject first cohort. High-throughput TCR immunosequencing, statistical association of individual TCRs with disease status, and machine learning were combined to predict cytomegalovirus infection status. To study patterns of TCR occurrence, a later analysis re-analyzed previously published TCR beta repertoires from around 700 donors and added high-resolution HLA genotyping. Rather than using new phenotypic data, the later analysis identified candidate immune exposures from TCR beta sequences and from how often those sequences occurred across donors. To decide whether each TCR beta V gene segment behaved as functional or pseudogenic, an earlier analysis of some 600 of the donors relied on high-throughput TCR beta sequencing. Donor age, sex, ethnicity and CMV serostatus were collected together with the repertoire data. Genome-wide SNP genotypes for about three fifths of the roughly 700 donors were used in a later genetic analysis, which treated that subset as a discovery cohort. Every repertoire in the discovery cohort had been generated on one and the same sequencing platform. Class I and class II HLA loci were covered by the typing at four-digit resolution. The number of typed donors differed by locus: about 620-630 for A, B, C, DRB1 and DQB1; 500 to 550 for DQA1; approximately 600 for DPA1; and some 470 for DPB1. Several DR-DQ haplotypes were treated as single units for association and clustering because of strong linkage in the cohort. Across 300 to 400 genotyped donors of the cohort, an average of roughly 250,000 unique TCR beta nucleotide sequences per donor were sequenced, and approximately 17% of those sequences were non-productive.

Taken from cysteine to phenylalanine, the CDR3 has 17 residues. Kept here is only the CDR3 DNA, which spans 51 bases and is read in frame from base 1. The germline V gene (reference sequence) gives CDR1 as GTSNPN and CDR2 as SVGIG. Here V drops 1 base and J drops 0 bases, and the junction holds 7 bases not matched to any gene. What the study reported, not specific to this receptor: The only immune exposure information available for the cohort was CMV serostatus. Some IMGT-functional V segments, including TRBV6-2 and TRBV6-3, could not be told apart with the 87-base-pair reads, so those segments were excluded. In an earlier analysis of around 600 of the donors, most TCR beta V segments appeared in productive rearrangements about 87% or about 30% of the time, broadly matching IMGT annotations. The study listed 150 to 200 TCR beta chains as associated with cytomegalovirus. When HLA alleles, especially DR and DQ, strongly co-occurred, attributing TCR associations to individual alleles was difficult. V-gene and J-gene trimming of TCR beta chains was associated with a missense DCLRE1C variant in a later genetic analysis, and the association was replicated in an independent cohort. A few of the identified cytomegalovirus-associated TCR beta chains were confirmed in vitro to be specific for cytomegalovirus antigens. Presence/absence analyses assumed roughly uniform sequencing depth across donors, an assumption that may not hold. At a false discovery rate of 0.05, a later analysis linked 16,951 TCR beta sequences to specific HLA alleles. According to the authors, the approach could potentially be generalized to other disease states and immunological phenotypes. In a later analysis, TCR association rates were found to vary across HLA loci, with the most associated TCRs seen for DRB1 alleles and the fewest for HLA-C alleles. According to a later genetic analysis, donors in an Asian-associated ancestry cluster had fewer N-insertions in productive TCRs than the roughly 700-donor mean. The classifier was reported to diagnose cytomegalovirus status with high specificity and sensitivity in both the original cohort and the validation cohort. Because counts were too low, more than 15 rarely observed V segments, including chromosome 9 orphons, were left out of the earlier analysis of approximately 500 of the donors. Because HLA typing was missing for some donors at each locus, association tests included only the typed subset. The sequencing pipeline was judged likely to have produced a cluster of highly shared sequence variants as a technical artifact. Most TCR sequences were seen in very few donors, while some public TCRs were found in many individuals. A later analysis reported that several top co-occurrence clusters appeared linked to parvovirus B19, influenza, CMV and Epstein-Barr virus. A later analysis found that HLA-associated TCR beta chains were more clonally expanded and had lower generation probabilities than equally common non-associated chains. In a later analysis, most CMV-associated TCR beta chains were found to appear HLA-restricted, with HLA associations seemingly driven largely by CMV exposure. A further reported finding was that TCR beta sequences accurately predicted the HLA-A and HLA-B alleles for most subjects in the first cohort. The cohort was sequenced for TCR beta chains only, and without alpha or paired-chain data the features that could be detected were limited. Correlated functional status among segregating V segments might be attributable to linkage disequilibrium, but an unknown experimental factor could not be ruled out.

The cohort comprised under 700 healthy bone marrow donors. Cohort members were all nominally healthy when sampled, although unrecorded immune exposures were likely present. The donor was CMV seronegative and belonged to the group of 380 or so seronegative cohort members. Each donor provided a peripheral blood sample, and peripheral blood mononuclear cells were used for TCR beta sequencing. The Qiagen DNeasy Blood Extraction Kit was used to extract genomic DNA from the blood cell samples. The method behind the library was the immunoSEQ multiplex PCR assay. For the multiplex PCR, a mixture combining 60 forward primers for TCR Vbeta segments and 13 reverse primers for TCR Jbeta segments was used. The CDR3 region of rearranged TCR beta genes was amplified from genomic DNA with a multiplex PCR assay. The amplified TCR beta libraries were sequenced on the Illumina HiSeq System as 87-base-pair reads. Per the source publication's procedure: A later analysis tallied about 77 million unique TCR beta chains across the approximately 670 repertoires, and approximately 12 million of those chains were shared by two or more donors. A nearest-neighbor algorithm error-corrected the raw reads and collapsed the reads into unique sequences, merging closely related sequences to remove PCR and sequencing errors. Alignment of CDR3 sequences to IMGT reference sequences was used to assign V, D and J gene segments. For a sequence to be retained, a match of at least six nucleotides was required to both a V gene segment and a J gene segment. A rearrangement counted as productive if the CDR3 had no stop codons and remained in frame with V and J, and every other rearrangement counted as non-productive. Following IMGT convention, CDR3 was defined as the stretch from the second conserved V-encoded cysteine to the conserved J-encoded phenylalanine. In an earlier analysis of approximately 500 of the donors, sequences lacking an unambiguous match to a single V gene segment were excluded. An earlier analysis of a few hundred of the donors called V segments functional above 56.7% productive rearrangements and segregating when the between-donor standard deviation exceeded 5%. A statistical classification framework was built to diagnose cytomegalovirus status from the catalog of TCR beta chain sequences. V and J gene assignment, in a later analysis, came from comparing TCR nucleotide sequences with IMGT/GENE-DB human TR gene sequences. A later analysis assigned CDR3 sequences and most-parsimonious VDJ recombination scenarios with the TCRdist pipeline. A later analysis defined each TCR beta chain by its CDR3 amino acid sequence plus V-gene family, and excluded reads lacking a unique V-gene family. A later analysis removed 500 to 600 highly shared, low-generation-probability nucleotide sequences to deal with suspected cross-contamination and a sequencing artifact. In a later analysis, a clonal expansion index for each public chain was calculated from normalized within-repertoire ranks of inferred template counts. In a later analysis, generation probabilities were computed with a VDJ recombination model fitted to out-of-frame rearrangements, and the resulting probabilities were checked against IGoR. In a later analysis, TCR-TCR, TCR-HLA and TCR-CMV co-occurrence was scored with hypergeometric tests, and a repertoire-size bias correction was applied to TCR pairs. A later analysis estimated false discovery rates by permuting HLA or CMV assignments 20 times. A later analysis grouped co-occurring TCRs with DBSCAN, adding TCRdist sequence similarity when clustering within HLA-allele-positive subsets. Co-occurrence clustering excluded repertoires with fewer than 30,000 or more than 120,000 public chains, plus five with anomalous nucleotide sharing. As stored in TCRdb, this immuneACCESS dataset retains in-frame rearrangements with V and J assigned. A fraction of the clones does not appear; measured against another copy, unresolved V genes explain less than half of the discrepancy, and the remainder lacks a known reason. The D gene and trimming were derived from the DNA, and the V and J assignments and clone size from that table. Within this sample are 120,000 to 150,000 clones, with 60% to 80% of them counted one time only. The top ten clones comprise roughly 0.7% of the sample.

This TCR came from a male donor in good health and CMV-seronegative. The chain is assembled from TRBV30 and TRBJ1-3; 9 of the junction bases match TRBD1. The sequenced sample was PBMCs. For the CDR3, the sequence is CAWSGGGQGISGNTIYF. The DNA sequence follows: TGTGCCTGGAGTGGGGGGGGACAGGGAATCTCTGGAAACACCATATATTTT.